This T cell receptor beta chain was recovered during a study of T-cell reconstitution after alpha-beta-depleted transplantation in children. At least ten counts were recorded for this clonotype. The TCRbeta library was prepared with unique molecular identifiers. In TCRdb, the PCR reads were re-called with MiXCR into one record per CDR3 protein. The table lists hundreds of thousands of distinct CDR3 sequences, roughly 13% of them singletons. V shed 2 bases and J shed 5 bases, with 12 bases lying between them. The V gene's germline CDR1 is MDHEN and CDR2 SYDVKM. The CDR3 has 14 residues. Sequenced material: PBMCs, taken before TCRalphabeta/CD19-depleted stem cell transplant. This TCR derives from a girl aged 2 to 10 with congenital amegakaryocytic thrombocytopenia, due to receive a stem cell transplant. The chain uses TRBV28 and TRBJ2-5, with unresolved D. CDR3 in amino acids: CASSLPLGLETQYF. CDR3 coding DNA: TGTGCCAGCAGTTTACCCCTCGGGTTGGAGACCCAGTACTTC.